Below, 32 T cell receptor beta chains from the same sample are listed, as sequenced in a study of OX40 agonist ivuxolimab in advanced cancers. The assay was immunoSEQ multiplex PCR, and TCRdb's table has in-frame clones only and misses some. Of roughly 67,000 clones listed, roughly 88% are singletons. The starting material was CD4+ or CD8+ T cells sorted from blood, obtained in a trial of the OX40 agonist ivuxolimab. The receptor set was obtained from an adult with an advanced solid tumor such as melanoma, head and neck, liver or kidney cancer.

This chain connects TRBV6-5 to TRBJ1-2; a weak D match, TRBD1 (5 bases). The CDR3 consists of 14 residues. Trimming stripped 0 bases from V and 7 bases from J, with 12 bases between. Germline V lookup: CDR1 MNHEY, CDR2 SVGAGI. In nucleotides, the CDR3 is TGTGCCAGCAGTTACTCGAGTACGACAGTTGGCTACACCTTC. Protein sequence: CASSYSSTTVGYTF.

The V gene is TRBV28, the J gene TRBJ2-1; no reliable D call. V shed 3 bases and J shed 7 bases, with 7 bases lying between them. The V gene's germline CDR1 is MDHEN and CDR2 SYDVKM. This CDR3 contains 12 residues. CDR3 DNA sequence: TGTGCCAGCAGTTTGCTTACGAATGAGCAGTTCTTC. Translating it yields CASSLLTNEQFF.

The chain recombines TRBV7-9 with TRBJ2-7; D unclear. CDR1 and CDR2 from the germline V gene are SEHNR and FQNEAQ (reference sequence). V was shortened by 2 bases and J by 4 bases, with 3 bases between the two germline ends. The CDR3 loop spans 11 amino acids. As DNA, the CDR3 is TGTGCCAGCAGCTTATCATACGAGCAGTACTTC. It encodes CASSLSYEQYF.

This rearrangement joins TRBV7-2 to TRBJ2-7; D not certain. The germline V and J ends were trimmed by 2 bases and 6 bases, with 11 bases remaining between them. Germline V gene data show CDR1 as SGHTA and CDR2 as FQGNSA. This CDR3 has 13 residues. Here the CDR3 reads CASSLNRLGEQYF. The CDR3 DNA follows: TGTGCCAGCAGCTTAAATCGTCTTGGCGAGCAGTACTTC.

The chain joins TRBV7-2 to TRBJ1-6, with 7 bases fitting TRBD1. Trimming took 5 bases from V and 4 from J; bases not matched to a gene: 2. The CDR3 covers 14 residues. Germline loops: CDR1 SGHTA, CDR2 FQGNSA. The CDR3, as DNA: TGTGCCAGCAGCAACAGGGGTTATAATTCACCCCTCCACTTT. Translation gives CASSNRGYNSPLHF.

This chain uses TRBV6-6 with TRBJ1-5; the match to TRBD1 covers 10 bases. This CDR3 contains 14 residues. Germline CDR1 and CDR2: MNHNY and SVGAGI (reference sequence). V was pared by 5 bases and J by 7 bases, with 5 bases of the junction left unmatched. CDR3: CASSTGTGVQPQHF. For the CDR3, the DNA is TGTGCCAGCAGTACCGGGACAGGGGTCCAGCCCCAGCATTTT.

The chain uses TRBV20-1 and TRBJ1-2; D uncertain. Trimming took off 3 bases at V and 6 bases at J, with 8 bases between the two ends. The CDR3 loop spans 11 amino acids. CDR1 is DFQATT, CDR2 SNEGSKA, per germline (reference sequence). The DNA for the CDR3 is TGCAGTGCTAGTGATGGTGATGGCTACACCTTC. It yields the protein CSASDGDGYTF.

The CDR3 protein is CASSVDFNYGYTF. The CDR3 bases are TGTGCCAGCAGCGTAGACTTTAACTATGGCTACACCTTC. This sequence joins TRBV9 and TRBJ1-2; D is unresolved. This CDR3 has 13 residues. V lost 0 bases and J lost 1, with 4 bases in between. Germline V gene data show CDR1 as SGDLS and CDR2 as YYNGEE.

The CDR3 sequence is CASSTRLAGELSASQYF. The CDR3 DNA reads TGCGCCAGCAGCACCAGACTAGCGGGAGAGCTCAGTGCATCGCAGTATTTT. The J gene is TRBJ2-3, the V gene TRBV5-1, with 12 bases identical to TRBD2. The V segment lost 4 bases and the J segment 10 bases; nucleotides outside the gene matches: 16. This CDR3 comprises 17 residues. CDR1 and CDR2 (germline): SGHRS, YFSETQ.

The chain joins TRBV7-6 to TRBJ2-1, with 10 nucleotides matching TRBD2. CDR3 size: 16 residues. Germline V CDR1 and CDR2: SGHVS, FNYEAQ. V trimming: 2 bases; J trimming: 6 bases; junction bases outside the gene matches: 7. The chain's CDR3 is CASSLRYSSGSNEQFF. As DNA, the CDR3 is TGTGCCAGCAGCTTACGGTATTCTAGCGGGAGCAATGAGCAGTTCTTC. The complete variable domain, with remaining parts taken from reference TRBV7-6 and TRBJ2-1, reads GAGVSQSPRYKVTKRGQDVALRCDPISGHVSLYWYRQALGQGPEFLTYFNYEAQQDKSGLPNDRFSAERPEGSISTLTIQRTEQRDSAMYRCASSLRYSSGSNEQFFGPGTRLTVL.

The gene calls are TRBV27 and TRBJ1-1, with D unresolved. The germline CDR1 and CDR2 sequences are MNHEY and SMNVEV (reference sequence). The CDR3 loop spans 15 amino acids. Trimming pared 6 bases from V and 1 base from J, leaving 15 bases between. The CDR3 bases are TGTGCCAGCAGCCCCTTCGGCCAGCCGAACACTGAAGCTTTCTTT. Amino acids: CASSPFGQPNTEAFF.

The CDR3, as DNA: TGTGCCAGCAATGGTAGGGGGCAGAAAGAGACCCAGTACTTC. It is translated as CASNGRGQKETQYF. The chain joins TRBV28 to TRBJ2-5, with 7 nucleotides matching TRBD1. Trimming cost V 7 bases and J 3 bases; bases outside gene matches: 8. Germline lookup yields CDR1 MDHEN and CDR2 SYDVKM. This CDR3 comprises 14 residues.

This rearrangement joins TRBV14 to TRBJ2-1, with a tentative D call TRBD2 (5 bases). Germline CDR1 and CDR2: SGHDN and FVKESK. V was shortened by 10 bases and J by 0 bases, with 13 bases between the two germline ends. The CDR3 contains 14 residues. The CDR3 nucleotides are TGTGCCACCTCGCGGGCTGTCTCCTACAATGAGCAGTTCTTC. Translating gives CATSRAVSYNEQFF. The full variable domain, rest sourced from reference TRBV14 and TRBJ2-1, is EAGVTQFPSHSVIEKGQTVTLRCDPISGHDNLYWYRRVMGKEIKFLLHFVKESKQDESGMPNNRFLAERTGGTYSTLKVQPAELEDSGVYFCATSRAVSYNEQFFGPGTRLTVL.

The chain recombines TRBV5-1 with TRBJ1-5; tentative D call: TRBD1 (5 bases). Germline V lookup: CDR1 SGHRS, CDR2 YFSETQ. The CDR3 loop spans 15 amino acids. V lost 4 bases to trimming and J lost 2 bases, with 13 bases between them. The CDR3 DNA sequence: TGCGCCAGCAGCATTGGAGGGGATGGCAATCAGCCCCAGCATTTT. Its translation: CASSIGGDGNQPQHF.

The chain recombines TRBV4-1 with TRBJ2-1, with 10 nucleotides matching TRBD1. CDR3 length: 16 residues. CDR1 is MGHRA and CDR2 is YSYEKL in the germline V gene. The V gene end was trimmed by 4 bases and the J gene end by 7 bases; junction bases not matched to a gene: 10. The CDR3 reads CASSPNSGTGVNEQFF. The DNA of the CDR3 is TGCGCCAGCAGCCCCAATTCAGGGACAGGGGTAAATGAGCAGTTCTTC.

The gene calls are TRBV5-1 and TRBJ1-2; 9 bases map to TRBD1. The germline gives CDR1 SGHRS, CDR2 YFSETQ. The CDR3 loop spans 15 amino acids. The junction had 4 bases not matched to a gene; V was cut back by 2 bases and J by 2 bases. CDR3 loop: CASSLSDRGNYGYTF. The CDR3 nucleotides are TGCGCCAGCAGCTTATCAGACAGGGGGAACTATGGCTACACCTTC.

The chain is built from TRBV15 and TRBJ2-1, with TRBD2 as a possible D gene (5 bases). The CDR3 sequence is 13 residues long. In germline, CDR1 is LNHNV, CDR2 YYDKDF (reference sequence). Trimming cost V 0 bases and J 5 bases, with 5 bases left between them. The CDR3 protein is CATSREGDNEQFF. CDR3 DNA: TGTGCCACCAGCAGAGAGGGAGACAATGAGCAGTTCTTC.

The chain combines TRBV6-5 with TRBJ1-2; D is undetermined. CDR1 is MNHEY and CDR2 is SVGAGI in the germline V gene. This CDR3 is 15 amino acids long. V was clipped by 7 bases and J by 4 bases, with 19 bases between them. In DNA form, the CDR3 reads TGTGCCAGCACCCAGGAGGGTGGGAGATCCTATGGCTACACCTTC. This sequence encodes CASTQEGGRSYGYTF.

The chain couples TRBV5-5 to TRBJ2-2; 9 bases line up with TRBD2. In germline, CDR1 is SGHKS, CDR2 YYEKEE (reference sequence). V lost 0 bases and J lost 2; bases outside the gene matches: 2. This CDR3 is built from 16 residues. For the CDR3, the DNA is TGTGCCAGCAGCTTGGGTAGCGGGGGCAACACCGGGGAGCTGTTTTTT. It encodes CASSLGSGGNTGELFF.

CDR3 region: CASSLRQGNTEAFF. The CDR3 nucleotides are TGCGCCAGCAGCTTGAGACAGGGAAACACTGAAGCTTTCTTT. The chain employs TRBV5-1 and TRBJ1-1; 7 positions agree with TRBD1. V shed 1 base, J shed 2 bases, and the junction held 2 bases outside the gene matches. CDR1 SGHRS and CDR2 YFSETQ come from the germline V gene. The CDR3 is made up of 14 amino acids.

This clone was picked up a small number of times. V is TRBV7-9 and J is TRBJ1-6; D call uncertain. The CDR3 is 14 residues long. Trimming stripped 5 bases from V and 6 bases from J, with 11 bases between. CDR1 and CDR2 from the germline V gene are SEHNR and FQNEAQ (reference sequence). The CDR3 here is CASSLQAPNSPLHF. The DNA of the CDR3 is TGTGCCAGCAGCCTCCAGGCGCCTAATTCACCCCTCCACTTT.

The rearrangement uses TRBV5-4 and TRBJ2-2, with D unclear. Germline CDR1 SGHNT, CDR2 YYREEE (reference sequence). Trimming cost V 0 bases and J 6 bases, with 15 bases left between them. The CDR3 length is 16 residues. The CDR3 loop reads CASSLAKAEAAGELFF. CDR3 DNA: TGTGCCAGCAGCTTGGCCAAGGCAGAGGCTGCCGGGGAGCTGTTTTTT.

The chain combines TRBV5-4 with TRBJ1-1, with TRBD1 identical over 9 bases. Germline CDR1 SGHNT, CDR2 YYREEE (reference sequence). CDR3 length: 13 amino acids. With 5 bases clipped from V and 4 bases from J, the junction kept 3 bases outside the gene matches. As DNA, the CDR3 is TGTGCCAGCAGACCGACAGGGGGCACTGAAGCTTTCTTT. This codes for CASRPTGGTEAFF.

The chain is built from TRBV30 and TRBJ1-4; 7 bases are shared with TRBD1. This CDR3 contains 13 residues. With V trimmed by 4 bases and J by 4 bases, 3 bases remained unmatched. Germline loops: CDR1 GTSNPN, CDR2 SVGIG (reference sequence). CDR3 nucleotide sequence: TGTGCCTGGAAACGACAGGGTAATGAAAAACTGTTTTTT. This translates into CAWKRQGNEKLFF.

J is TRBJ1-4 and V is TRBV27; D is possibly TRBD1 (5 bases). The CDR3 length is 15 residues. The germline V gene has CDR1 MNHEY and CDR2 SMNVEV (reference sequence). Trimming removed 8 bases from V and 0 bases from J, with 13 bases in between. The CDR3 sequence is CASRGDPATNEKLFF. DNA for the CDR3: TGTGCCAGCCGGGGGGATCCTGCAACTAATGAAAAACTGTTTTTT.

This clone appeared a single time. In nucleotides, the CDR3 is TGTGCCAGCAGTGAATCCCCCACAGGGGGAAGAGTTCAGCCCCAGCATTTT. It specifies CASSESPTGGRVQPQHF. The chain employs TRBV6-1 and TRBJ1-5, with 8 bases that match TRBD1. This CDR3 has 17 residues. Per germline, CDR1 MNHNS and CDR2 SASEGT. V lost 2 bases, J lost 6 bases, and 12 bases stayed unmatched.

The chain is built from TRBV6-6 and TRBJ2-1, with TRBD2 as a possible D gene (6 bases). Trimming took off 8 bases at V and 1 base at J, with 12 bases between the two ends. This CDR3 region has 14 residues. Germline assignment: CDR1 MNHNY and CDR2 SVGAGI (reference sequence). CDR3 protein: CASVEGRSYNEQFF. CDR3 DNA: TGTGCCAGCGTTGAGGGGAGGTCCTACAATGAGCAGTTCTTC.

This CDR3 is CASSQGLAGANEQFF. For the CDR3, the DNA is TGTGCCAGCAGCCAAGGACTAGCGGGAGCCAATGAGCAGTTCTTC. This chain links TRBV5-4 with TRBJ2-1; 13 bases agree with TRBD2. Germline V gene sequence: CDR1 SGHNT, CDR2 YYREEE (reference sequence). V dropped 4 bases and J dropped 6; count of bases not matched to a gene: 4. This CDR3 is built from 15 residues.

The gene calls are TRBV25-1 and TRBJ1-4; tentative D call: TRBD1 (6 bases). The CDR3 is 15 residues long. Germline V gene lookup returns CDR1 MGHDK and CDR2 SYGVNS. The germline V and J ends were trimmed by 6 bases and 2 bases, with 13 bases remaining between them. As DNA, the CDR3 is TGTGCCAGCAGCAGAACAGGGAAGACTAATGAAAAACTGTTTTTT. It encodes CASSRTGKTNEKLFF. Full variable domain (missing parts from reference TRBV25-1 and TRBJ1-4): EADIYQTPRYLVIGTGKKITLECSQTMGHDKMYWYQQDPGMELHLIHYSYGVNSTEKGDLSSESTVSRIRTEHFPLTLESARPSHTSQYLCASSRTGKTNEKLFFGSGTQLSVL.

This chain links TRBV5-6 with TRBJ2-2; perhaps TRBD2 as D (6 bases). The CDR3 spans 14 residues. Germline V gives CDR1 SGHDT, CDR2 YYEEEE. Deletions cut 0 bases from V and 7 bases from J, with 10 bases between. CDR3 bases: TGTGCCAGCAGCTTGGTTTGGCGGGACGGGGAGCTGTTTTTT. Protein: CASSLVWRDGELFF.

The V and J genes are TRBV10-3 and TRBJ1-1; 8 bases match TRBD1. Per germline, CDR1 ENHRY and CDR2 SYGVKD. There are 15 residues in the CDR3. After removal of 8 bases from V and 0 bases from J, the junction contained 8 bases not matched to a gene. The DNA for the CDR3 is TGTGCCATCGCAGGGGGCGTCTCGATGAACACTGAAGCTTTCTTT. It translates to CAIAGGVSMNTEAFF.

The chain is built from TRBV7-3 and TRBJ2-1; 7 bases agree with TRBD2. Looked up from germline, CDR1 is SGHTA and CDR2 is FQGTGA. Unmatched junction bases numbered 8, after V lost 5 bases and J lost 1 base. The CDR3 consists of 16 residues. In DNA form, the CDR3 reads TGTGCCAGCAGCGCGACAGCGGGGAGTTCCTACAATGAGCAGTTCTTC. Its translation: CASSATAGSSYNEQFF.